The TCR beta chain described here comes from a study of tumor-infiltrating lymphocytes in primary liver carcinoma listed by TCRdb under 2017. With respect to the entire study: Between late 2015 and March 2016, about 5 patients in China with histopathologically diagnosed primary liver carcinoma had their tumors surgically resected. Of the five patients, three men and two women aged 30 to 69 years, four had hepatocellular carcinoma and one had combined HCC and intrahepatic cholangiocarcinoma. The five patients had tumors staged T1-T3 N0M0, with maximum diameters ranging from roughly 4 to 10 cm. Samples yielded roughly 3.5 to 8 million productive TCRbeta reads; read depth did not differ significantly between tissue types. TCRbeta repertoire sequencing, expression microarrays and whole-exome sequencing were combined in the study across five regions of each liver tumor, with adjacent normal tissue and blood also included. A total of approximately 35 specimens from 5 patients underwent TCRbeta repertoire sequencing, comprising 25 or so tumor regions, 5 adjacent noncancerous liver tissues and 5 peripheral blood samples. Repertoires from technical replicates were highly reproducible, with mean shared-clone rates approximately 0.92 and correlation coefficients above 0.98.

The study at large found these results: Only a few patients were included in the study, and the authors note that the findings should be validated in a larger study. Repertoire overlap was higher between tumor regions (mean about 36%) than tumor-adjacent (approximately 17%) or tumor-blood (approximately 14%) pairs, consistent with antigen-driven expansion. Comparison of CD4+ and CD8+ T cell repertoires was precluded by the use of bulk unsorted samples. Only the TCR beta chain was sequenced, so true repertoire diversity is likely underestimated because unpaired alpha chains were not captured. The top 250 clones made up a significantly larger repertoire fraction in tumors than in blood (p = 0.039).

Sequences MNHNS (CDR1) and SASEGT (CDR2) are obtained from the germline V gene. Counted from cysteine to phenylalanine, this CDR3 has 16 amino acids. Only the CDR3 part of the read is kept: 48 bases, read in frame from the first base. About this clonotype itself: What this receptor recognizes is not known. The junction departs from the called germline gene at one end, perhaps through a read error.

TCRbeta-specific cDNA was reverse-transcribed from 500 ng total RNA using a constant-region primer and ProtoScript II reverse transcriptase. Construction of the TCRbeta libraries relied on three nested rounds of multiplex PCR, following a slightly modified ARM-PCR procedure. The first two PCR rounds used multiplex TRBV1-TRBV30 forward primers with a Cbeta reverse primer, each for roughly 10 cycles. Sample barcodes and Illumina adapters were added in a final 25-cycle PCR using Deep VentR polymerase. Before sequencing, amplicons between 200 and 500 bp were purified from gel using a QIAquick gel extraction kit. TCRbeta amplicons were sequenced on an Illumina HiSeq 2500 with 250-bp paired-end reads. The paper's data handling went like this. Reads were quality-trimmed with Trimmomatic v0.33, and paired reads were merged with FLASH v1.2.11 to recover full CDR3 sequences. MiGEC v1.2.1b assigned V, D and J germline segments to the rearranged TCRbeta sequences. Clonotype statistics and Shannon-Wiener diversity indices were computed with VDJtools v1.0.0. To cut down on sampling bias, every analysis after diversity analysis relied on just the 250 most abundant clonotypes from each sample. TCRdb's own reprocessing of the public reads used fastp at Q25 and MiXCR and kept productive beta chains. A single entry per CDR3 protein holds the most common genes and DNA from its merged rows. The V and J calls, along with clone size, are taken from TCRdb and not from the paper's own processing. Within this sample are approximately 310,000 distinct CDR3 sequences, with more than 55% of them counted one time only. Approximately 9.4% of the sample lies in the top ten.

TRIzol reagent was used to extract blood RNA from unsorted whole blood, while the DNeasy Blood & Tissue kit provided the germline DNA. Chronic HBV infection was present in the patients, and the patients were treatment-naive at sampling. Before surgery, 3.5 to 4 milliliters of peripheral blood were drawn into K2EDTA tubes. Sequencing used peripheral blood. This receptor was obtained from a middle-aged man with primary liver carcinoma and hepatitis B virus infection. This chain joins TRBV6-1 to TRBJ2-3, and perhaps TRBD2 as D gene, on 5 matching bases. The CDR3: CASSEGCGSSTDTQYF. The sequenced DNA: TGTGCCAGCAGTGAAGGGTGCGGGTCTAGCACAGATACACAGTATTTT.